This T cell receptor (beta chain) originates from a study of blood T cell repertoires in COVID-19. Study details: Spain, Italy and the United States supplied samples that represented acute and convalescent COVID-19.

The CDR3 is made up of 17 amino acids. Germline V gives CDR1 KGHDR, CDR2 SFDVKD. V lost 2 bases, J lost 0 bases, and 13 bases lay in between. TCRdb's table, derived via immunoSEQ multiplex PCR, lists solely in-frame clones and lacks some. Among around 73,000 clones, 65% to 85% were seen once, and the ten largest hold roughly 4.2%. The chain links TRBV24-1 to TRBJ1-3; possibly TRBD1 for D (5 bases). This TCR derives from a woman in her fifties or sixties with acute or convalescent COVID-19. The sample was peripheral blood. CDR3 amino acids: CATSDWGGDSSGNTIYF. Here the CDR3 DNA reads TGTGCCACCAGTGATTGGGGAGGGGACTCCTCTGGAAACACCATATATTTT.